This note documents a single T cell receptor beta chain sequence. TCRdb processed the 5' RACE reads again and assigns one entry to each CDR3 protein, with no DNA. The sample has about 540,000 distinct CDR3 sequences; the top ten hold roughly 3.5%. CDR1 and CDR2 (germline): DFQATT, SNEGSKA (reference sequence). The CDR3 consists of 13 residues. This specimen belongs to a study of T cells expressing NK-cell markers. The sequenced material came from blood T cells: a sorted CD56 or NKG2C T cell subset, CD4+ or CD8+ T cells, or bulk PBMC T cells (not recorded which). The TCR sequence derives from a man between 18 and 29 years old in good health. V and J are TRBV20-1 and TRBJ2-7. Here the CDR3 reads CSARRQESYEQYF.